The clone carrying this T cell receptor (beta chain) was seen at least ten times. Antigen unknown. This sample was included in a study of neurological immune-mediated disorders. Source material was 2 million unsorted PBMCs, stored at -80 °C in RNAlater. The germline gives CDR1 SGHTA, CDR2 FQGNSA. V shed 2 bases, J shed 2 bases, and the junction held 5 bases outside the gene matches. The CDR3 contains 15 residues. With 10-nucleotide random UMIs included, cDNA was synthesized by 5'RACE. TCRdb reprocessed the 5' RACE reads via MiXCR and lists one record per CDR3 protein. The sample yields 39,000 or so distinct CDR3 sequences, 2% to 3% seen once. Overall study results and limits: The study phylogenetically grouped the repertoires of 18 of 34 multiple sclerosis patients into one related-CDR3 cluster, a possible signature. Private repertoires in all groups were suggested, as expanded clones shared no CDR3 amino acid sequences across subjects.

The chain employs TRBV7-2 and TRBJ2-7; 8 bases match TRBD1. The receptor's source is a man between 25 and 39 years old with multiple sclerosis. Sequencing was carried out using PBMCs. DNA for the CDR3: TGTGCCAGCAGCTTAAAGGGGACAGGAACCTACGAGCAGTACTTC. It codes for CASSLKGTGTYEQYF.